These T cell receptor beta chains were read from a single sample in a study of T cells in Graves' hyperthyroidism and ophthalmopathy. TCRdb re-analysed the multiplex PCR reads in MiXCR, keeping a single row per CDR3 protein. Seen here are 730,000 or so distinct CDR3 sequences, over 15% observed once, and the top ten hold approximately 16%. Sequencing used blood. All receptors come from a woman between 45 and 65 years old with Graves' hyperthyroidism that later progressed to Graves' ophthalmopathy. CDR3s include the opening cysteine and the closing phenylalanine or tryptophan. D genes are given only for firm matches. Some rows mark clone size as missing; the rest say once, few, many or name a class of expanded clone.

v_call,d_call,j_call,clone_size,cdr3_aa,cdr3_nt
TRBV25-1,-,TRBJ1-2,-,CASTLGVSYGYTF,TGTGCCAGCACCCTCGGGGTGAGCTATGGCTACACCTTC
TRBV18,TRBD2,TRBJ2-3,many,CASSPGTSGYTDTQYF,TGTGCCAGCTCACCAGGGACTAGCGGATACACAGATACGCAGTATTTT
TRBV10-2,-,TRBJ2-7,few,CASSAPEAYEQYF,TGCGCCAGCAGTGCCCCAGAAGCCTACGAGCAGTACTTC
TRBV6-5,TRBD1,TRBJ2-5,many,CASSYPDRAAETQYF,TGTGCCAGCAGTTACCCGGACAGGGCGGCAGAGACCCAGTACTTC
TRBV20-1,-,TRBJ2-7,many,CSAEGAGKPYEQYF,TGCAGTGCTGAGGGGGCGGGGAAGCCGTACGAGCAGTACTTC
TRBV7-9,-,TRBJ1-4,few,CASSESGAATNEKLFF,TGTGCCAGCAGCGAATCGGGGGCTGCAACTAATGAAAAACTGTTTTTT
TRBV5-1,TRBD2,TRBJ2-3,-,CASNVGLAGGPSTDTQYF,TGCGCCAGCAACGTGGGGCTAGCGGGGGGTCCCAGCACAGATACGCAGTATTTT
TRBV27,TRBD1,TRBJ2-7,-,CASSHRDRENEQYF,TGTGCCAGCAGTCACCGGGACAGGGAGAACGAGCAGTACTTC
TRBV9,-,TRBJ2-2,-,CASSVGQPITGELFF,TGTGCCAGCAGCGTAGGACAGCCGATCACCGGGGAGCTGTTTTTT
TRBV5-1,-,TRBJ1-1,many,CASSLSGHSNTEAFF,TGCGCCAGCAGCTTGTCGGGACACTCGAACACTGAAGCTTTCTTT
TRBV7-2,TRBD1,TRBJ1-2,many,CASSTGTANGYTF,TGTGCCAGCAGCACCGGGACAGCAAATGGCTACACCTTC